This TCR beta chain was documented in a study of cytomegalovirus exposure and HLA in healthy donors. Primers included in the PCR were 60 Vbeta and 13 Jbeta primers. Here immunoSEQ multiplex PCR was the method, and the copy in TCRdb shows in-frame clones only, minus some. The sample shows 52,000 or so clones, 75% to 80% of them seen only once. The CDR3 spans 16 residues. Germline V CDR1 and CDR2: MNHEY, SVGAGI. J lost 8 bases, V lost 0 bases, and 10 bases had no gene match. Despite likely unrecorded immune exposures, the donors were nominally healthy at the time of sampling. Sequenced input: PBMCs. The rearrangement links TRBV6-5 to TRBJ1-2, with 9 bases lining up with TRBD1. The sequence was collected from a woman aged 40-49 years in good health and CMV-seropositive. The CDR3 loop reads CASSYSATGGAGGYTF. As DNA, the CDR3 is TGTGCCAGCAGTTACTCGGCCACAGGGGGCGCGGGAGGCTACACCTTC.